These 21 T cell receptor beta chains were all obtained from the same sample, sequenced in a study of cytomegalovirus exposure and HLA in healthy donors. The PCR contained 60 Vbeta and 13 Jbeta primers. Profiled with immunoSEQ multiplex PCR; TCRdb holds only in-frame clones, not every one. The sample shows nearly 110,000 clones, roughly 70% of them seen only once. Input material: PBMCs. These receptor sequences come from a male donor in good health and CMV-seropositive.

J is TRBJ2-7 and V is TRBV19, with TRBD1 matching over 10 bases. This CDR3 is 14 amino acids long. Germline CDR1 and CDR2: LNHDA and SQIVND (reference sequence). Trimming took 3 bases from V and 3 from J; bases not matched to a gene: 2. The CDR3 DNA is TGTGCCAGTAGTATGACAGGGGGCATCTACGAGCAGTACTTC. This gives the protein CASSMTGGIYEQYF.

This chain connects TRBV5-6 to TRBJ1-2; 11 nucleotides align to TRBD1. The CDR3 covers 15 residues. V gave up 2 bases and J gave up 2 bases; unmatched junction bases: 2. Per germline, CDR1 SGHDT and CDR2 YYEEEE. CDR3 in amino acids: CASSFGQGANYGYTF. The CDR3 DNA is TGTGCCAGCAGCTTCGGACAGGGGGCGAACTATGGCTACACCTTC.

The chain uses TRBV5-6 and TRBJ2-2; D remains ambiguous. CDR3 size: 10 residues. Germline CDR1 is SGHDT and CDR2 is YYEEEE. V was trimmed by 1 base and J by 14 bases, leaving 6 bases between them. The CDR3 DNA reads TGTGCCAGCAGCTTGCGGGTTCTGTTTTTT. It codes for CASSLRVLFF. Supplemented by reference TRBV5-6 and TRBJ2-2, the full variable domain reads DAGVTQSPTHLIKTRGQQVTLRCSPKSGHDTVSWYQQALGQGPQFIFQYYEEEERQRGNFPDRFSGHQFPNYSSELNVNALLLGDSALYLCASSLRVLFFGEGSRLTVL.

V is TRBV30 and J is TRBJ2-1; TRBD2 agrees at 13 bases. CDR3 length: 15 residues. Germline V lookup: CDR1 GTSNPN, CDR2 SVGIG (reference sequence). The V and J ends lost 5 bases and 8 bases, in that order; junction bases with no gene match: 9. The CDR3 region has the DNA TGTGCCTGGGACCCTCGGACTAGCGGGAGTTATGAGCAGTTCTTC. It codes for CAWDPRTSGSYEQFF.

V and J are TRBV5-1 and TRBJ2-2; no definite D call. Germline-derived CDR1 and CDR2 are SGHRS and YFSETQ. The CDR3 length is 14 residues. Trimming removed 0 bases at V and 6 bases at J, with 9 bases between. CDR3: CASSLGLAAGELFF. The CDR3 DNA reads TGCGCCAGCAGCTTGGGGTTGGCCGCCGGGGAGCTGTTTTTT.

This chain joins TRBV7-2 and TRBJ1-1; TRBD1 might be the D (6 bases). The CDR3 is made up of 15 amino acids. The V gene lost 6 bases and the J gene lost 1 base, with 15 bases spanning the gap. Per germline, CDR1 SGHTA and CDR2 FQGNSA. The CDR3 bases are TGTGCCAGCAGAACTCAGGGGACGGGGAACACTGAAGCTTTCTTT. Its translation: CASRTQGTGNTEAFF.

J is TRBJ2-3 and V is TRBV7-2; D remains ambiguous. CDR3 length: 12 residues. Between the trimmed V and J ends, which lost 3 bases and 2 bases, there was a span of 3 bases. Germline V gene sequence: CDR1 SGHTA, CDR2 FQGNSA. CDR3 in DNA: TGTGCCAGCAGCTTTTACACAGATACGCAGTATTTT. This codes for CASSFYTDTQYF.

In this sample, this clone turned up once. The V call is TRBV7-9, the J call TRBJ1-6; possibly TRBD1 for D (5 bases). Trimming cost V 5 bases and J 0 bases, with 8 bases left between them. The germline V gene encodes CDR1 SEHNR and CDR2 FQNEAQ (reference sequence). The length of the CDR3 is 15 residues. The CDR3 DNA follows: TGTGCCAGCAGCCCCCAGGGCTCCTATAATTCACCCCTCCACTTT. It yields the protein CASSPQGSYNSPLHF.

As for this clone: Other DNA sequences of this sample code for an identical CDR3. The chain recombines TRBV5-4 with TRBJ2-7; TRBD1 might be the D (5 bases). Trimming left V 0 bases short and J 1 base short, with 5 bases between. The CDR3 spans 13 residues. Germline lookup yields CDR1 SGHNT and CDR2 YYREEE (reference sequence). In nucleotides, the CDR3 is TGTGCCAGCAGCTTGGGACAGTCCTACGAGCAGTACTTC. It codes for CASSLGQSYEQYF. The whole variable domain, remainder taken from reference TRBV5-4 and TRBJ2-7, is ETGVTQSPTHLIKTRGQQVTLRCSSQSGHNTVSWYQQALGQGPQFIFQYYREEENGRGNFPPRFSGLQFPNYSSELNVNALELDDSALYLCASSLGQSYEQYFGPGTRLTVT.

CDR3 loop: CASSQGDRGYEQYF. DNA of the CDR3: TGCGCCAGCAGCCAAGGGGACAGGGGTTACGAGCAGTACTTC. J is TRBJ2-7 and V is TRBV4-1, with 10 bases identical to TRBD1. The CDR3 totals 14 residues. CDR1 and CDR2 from the germline V gene are MGHRA and YSYEKL. Losses at the gene ends were 1 base for V and 4 bases for J; bases not matched to a gene: 1.

This clone has just a few counts. The chain has TRBV5-8 and TRBJ2-1; perhaps TRBD2 as D (6 bases). This CDR3 is built from 12 residues. Deletions cut 7 bases from V and 4 bases from J, with 9 bases between. Germline V gene data show CDR1 as SGHTS and CDR2 as YDEGEE. The CDR3 is CASGRGYNEQFF. The CDR3 DNA reads as TGTGCCAGCGGCCGGGGGTACAATGAGCAGTTCTTC.

This clone was seen just once. This CDR3 is CAWSPGQGSRYEQYF. In nucleotides, the CDR3 is TGTGCCTGGAGCCCAGGACAGGGTTCTCGCTACGAGCAGTACTTC. The chain employs TRBV30 and TRBJ2-7; 8 positions agree with TRBD1. Per the germline V gene, CDR1 is GTSNPN and CDR2 is SVGIG (reference sequence). CDR3 length: 15 residues. Unmatched junction bases numbered 10, after V lost 3 bases and J lost 3 bases.

The J gene is TRBJ2-1, the V gene TRBV4-2; 9 nucleotides match TRBD2. Trimming took 1 base from V and 7 from J; bases not matched to a gene: 5. Germline CDR1 and CDR2: LGHNA and YNFKEQ. This CDR3 comprises 15 residues. CDR3 nucleotides: TGTGCCAGCAGCCAAGTGGGCGGGAGGGGAAATGAGCAGTTCTTC. Its translation is CASSQVGGRGNEQFF.

The V call is TRBV7-9, the J call TRBJ2-7; D possibly corresponds to TRBD2 (6 bases). The length of the CDR3 is 12 residues. Germline V gene sequence: CDR1 SEHNR, CDR2 FQNEAQ (reference sequence). The V end was cut by 5 bases, the J end by 7 bases, with 12 bases between. The CDR3 sequence: CASSPGGSEQYF. CDR3 in DNA: TGTGCCAGCAGCCCTGGAGGGTCTGAGCAGTACTTC.

The rearrangement uses TRBV5-1 and TRBJ1-1, with 9 bases matching TRBD1. This CDR3 spans 15 amino acids. CDR1 SGHRS and CDR2 YFSETQ come from the germline V gene. J gave up 1 base and V 3 bases, and 4 bases lay outside the gene matches. In nucleotides, the CDR3 is TGCGCCAGCAGCTGGGGACAGGGAGGGAACACTGAAGCTTTCTTT. Protein product: CASSWGQGGNTEAFF. Full variable domain (rest looked up from reference TRBV5-1 and TRBJ1-1): KAGVTQTPRYLIKTRGQQVTLSCSPISGHRSVSWYQQTPGQGLQFLFEYFSETQRNKGNFPGRFSGRQFSNSRSEMNVSTLELGDSALYLCASSWGQGGNTEAFFGQGTRLTVV.

The chain uses TRBV20-1 and TRBJ1-1; D is undetermined. This CDR3 region has 11 residues. Germline CDR1 and CDR2: DFQATT and SNEGSKA (reference sequence). V lost 7 bases and J 1 base, leaving 7 bases between the germline ends. The CDR3 reads CSGRGNTEAFF. In nucleotides, the CDR3 is TGCAGTGGTCGGGGGAACACTGAAGCTTTCTTT.

This clone was observed a single time. This CDR3 is CASSLRGGDTGELFF. CDR3 bases: TGTGCCAGCAGTTTACGCGGAGGGGACACCGGGGAGCTGTTTTTT. The rearrangement joins TRBV27 to TRBJ2-2, with a tentative D call TRBD2 (6 bases). The germline V and J ends were trimmed by 2 bases and 3 bases, with 10 bases remaining between them. Germline CDR1 is MNHEY and CDR2 is SMNVEV (reference sequence). The CDR3 runs to 15 residues.

This clone was seen only once. The chain links TRBV11-1 to TRBJ2-7; 13 bases are shared with TRBD2. CDR3 length: 15 amino acids. The germline CDR1 and CDR2 sequences are SGHAT and FQDESV (reference sequence). V was clipped by 7 bases and J by 2 bases; unmatched bases: 5. This CDR3 reads CASKLAGGMTYEQYF. CDR3 DNA: TGTGCCAGCAAACTAGCGGGAGGGATGACCTACGAGCAGTACTTC.

The J gene is TRBJ2-5, the V gene TRBV27; 7 bases map to TRBD1. The CDR3 covers 13 residues. V was pared by 7 bases and J by 4 bases, with 6 bases of the junction left unmatched. Germline V gene sequence: CDR1 MNHEY, CDR2 SMNVEV (reference sequence). CDR3: CASTQGGGETQYF. The CDR3 region has the DNA TGTGCCAGCACTCAAGGGGGCGGAGAGACCCAGTACTTC.

The chain combines TRBV10-3 with TRBJ2-7, with 7 nucleotides matching TRBD1. The V gene's germline CDR1 is ENHRY and CDR2 SYGVKD. Germline trimming cut 7 bases from V and 4 bases from J; bases unmatched to any gene: 4. This CDR3 region has 12 residues. The CDR3 sequence: CAIMGTEYEQYF. CDR3 coding DNA: TGTGCCATCATGGGGACAGAGTACGAGCAGTACTTC.

V and J are TRBV27 and TRBJ1-6; D gene ambiguous. V gave up 0 bases and J gave up 5 bases, with 8 bases separating them. CDR3 length: 15 residues. Germline V gene sequence: CDR1 MNHEY, CDR2 SMNVEV (reference sequence). In DNA, the CDR3 is TGTGCCAGCAGTTTATCCGGACTGAATAATTCACCCCTCCACTTT. This codes for CASSLSGLNNSPLHF.